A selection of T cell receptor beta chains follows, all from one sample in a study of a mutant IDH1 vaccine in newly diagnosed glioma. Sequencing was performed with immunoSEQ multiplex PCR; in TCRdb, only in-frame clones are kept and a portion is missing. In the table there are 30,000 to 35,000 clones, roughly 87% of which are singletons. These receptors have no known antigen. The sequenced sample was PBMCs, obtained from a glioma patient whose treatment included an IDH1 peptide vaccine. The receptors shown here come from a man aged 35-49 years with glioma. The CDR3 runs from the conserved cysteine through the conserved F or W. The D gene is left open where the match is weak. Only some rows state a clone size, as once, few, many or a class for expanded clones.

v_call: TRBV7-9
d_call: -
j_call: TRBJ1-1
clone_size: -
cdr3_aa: CASSITGRNTEAFF
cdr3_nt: TGTGCCAGCAGCATCACAGGGAGGAACACTGAAGCTTTCTTT

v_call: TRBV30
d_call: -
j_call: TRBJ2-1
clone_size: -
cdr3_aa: CAWRGSNSYNEQFF
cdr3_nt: TGTGCCTGGAGGGGGTCAAACTCCTACAATGAGCAGTTCTTC

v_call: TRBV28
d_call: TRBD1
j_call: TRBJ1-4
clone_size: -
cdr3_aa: CASRDRGRGNEKLFF
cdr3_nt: TGTGCCAGCAGGGACAGGGGACGAGGTAATGAAAAACTGTTTTTT

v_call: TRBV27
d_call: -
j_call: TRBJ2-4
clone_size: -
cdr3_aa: CASSSRTLAKNIQYF
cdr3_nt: TGTGCCAGCAGTTCCCGGACGTTAGCCAAAAACATTCAGTACTTC

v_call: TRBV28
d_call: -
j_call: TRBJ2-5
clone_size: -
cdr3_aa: CASKGGGQQETQYF
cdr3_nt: TGTGCCAGCAAAGGAGGGGGCCAGCAAGAGACCCAGTACTTC

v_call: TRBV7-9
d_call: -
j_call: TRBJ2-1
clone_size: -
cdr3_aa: CASSLVGGLINEQFF
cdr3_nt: TGTGCCAGCAGCTTAGTGGGGGGGCTCATCAATGAGCAGTTCTTC

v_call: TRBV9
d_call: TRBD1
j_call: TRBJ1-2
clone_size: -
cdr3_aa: CASSVVGQFYGYTF
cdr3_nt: TGTGCCAGCAGCGTAGTGGGACAGTTCTATGGCTACACCTTC

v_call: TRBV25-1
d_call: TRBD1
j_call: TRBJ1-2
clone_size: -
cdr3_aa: CASSPLEDRGGGYTF
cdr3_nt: TGTGCCAGCAGTCCTCTGGAGGACAGGGGTGGTGGCTACACCTTC

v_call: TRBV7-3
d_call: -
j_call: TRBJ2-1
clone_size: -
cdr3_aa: CASSLRLGSGNEQFF
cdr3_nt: TGTGCCAGCAGCCTGCGACTAGGGAGTGGCAATGAGCAGTTCTTC

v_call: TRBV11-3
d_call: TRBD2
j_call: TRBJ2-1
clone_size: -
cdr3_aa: CASSTSSGMSSYNEQFF
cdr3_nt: TGTGCCAGCAGCACATCTAGCGGGATGAGCTCCTACAATGAGCAGTTCTTC

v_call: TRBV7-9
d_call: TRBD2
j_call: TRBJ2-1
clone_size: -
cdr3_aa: CASSLGLAGDEQFF
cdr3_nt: TGTGCCAGCAGCTTAGGACTAGCGGGGGATGAGCAGTTCTTC

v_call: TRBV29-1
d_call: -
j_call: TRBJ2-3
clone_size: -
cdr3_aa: CSVEAGDSTDTQYF
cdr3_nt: TGCAGCGTTGAAGCGGGGGATAGCACAGATACGCAGTATTTT

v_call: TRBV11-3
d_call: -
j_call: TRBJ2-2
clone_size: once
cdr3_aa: CASSARYGAPNTGELFF
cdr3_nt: TGTGCCAGCAGCGCTCGGTATGGGGCACCGAACACCGGGGAGCTGTTTTTT

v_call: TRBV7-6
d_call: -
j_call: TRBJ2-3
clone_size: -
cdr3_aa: CASSLSYTDTQYF
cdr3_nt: TGTGCCAGCAGCTTATCCTACACAGATACGCAGTATTTT

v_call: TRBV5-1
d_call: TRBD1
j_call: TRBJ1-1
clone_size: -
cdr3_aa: CASSRGQGVNTEAFF
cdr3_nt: TGCGCCAGCAGCAGAGGACAGGGGGTCAACACTGAAGCTTTCTTT

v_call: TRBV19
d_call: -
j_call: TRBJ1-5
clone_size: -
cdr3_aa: CASSILGGNSNQPQHF
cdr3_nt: TGTGCCAGTAGTATCTTGGGCGGTAATAGCAATCAGCCCCAGCATTTT

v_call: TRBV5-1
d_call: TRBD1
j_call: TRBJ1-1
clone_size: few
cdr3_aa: CASIVGQGNTEAFF
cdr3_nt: TGCGCCAGCATCGTCGGACAGGGCAACACTGAAGCTTTCTTT

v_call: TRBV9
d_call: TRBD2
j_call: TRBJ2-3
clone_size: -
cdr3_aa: CASSVGLAGMEATDTQYF
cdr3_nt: TGTGCCAGCAGCGTAGGACTAGCGGGAATGGAGGCCACAGATACGCAGTATTTT

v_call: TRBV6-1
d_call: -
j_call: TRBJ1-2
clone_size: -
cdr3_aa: CASSELTGPNYGYTF
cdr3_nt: TGTGCCAGCAGTGAACTCACAGGGCCTAACTATGGCTACACCTTC

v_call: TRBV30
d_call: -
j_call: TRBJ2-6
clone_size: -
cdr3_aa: CAWSVGGANVLTF
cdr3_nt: TGTGCCTGGAGTGTTGGGGGGGCCAACGTCCTGACTTTC

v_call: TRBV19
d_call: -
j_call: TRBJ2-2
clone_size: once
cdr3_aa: CASRAGTANTGELFF
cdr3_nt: TGTGCCAGTAGAGCCGGGACGGCGAACACCGGGGAGCTGTTTTTT

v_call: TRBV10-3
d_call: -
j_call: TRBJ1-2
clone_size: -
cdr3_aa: CAILPSSNYGYTF
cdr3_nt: TGTGCCATCTTGCCCAGCAGCAACTATGGCTACACCTTC

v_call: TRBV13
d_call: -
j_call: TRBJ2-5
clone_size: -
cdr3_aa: CASSTGSGSGETQYF
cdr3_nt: TGTGCCAGCAGCACCGGGTCGGGTTCCGGGGAGACCCAGTACTTC

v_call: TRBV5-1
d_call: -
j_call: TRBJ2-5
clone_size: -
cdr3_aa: CASSLGAAETQYF
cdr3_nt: TGCGCCAGCAGCTTGGGGGCGGCCGAGACCCAGTACTTC

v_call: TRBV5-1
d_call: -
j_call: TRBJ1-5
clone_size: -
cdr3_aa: CASSPDGAENQPQHF
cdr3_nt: TGCGCCAGCAGCCCAGACGGGGCAGAGAATCAGCCCCAGCATTTT

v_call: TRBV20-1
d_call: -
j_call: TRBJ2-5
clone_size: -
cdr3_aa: CSAVGPETQYF
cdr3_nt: TGCAGTGCTGTGGGCCCAGAGACCCAGTACTTC

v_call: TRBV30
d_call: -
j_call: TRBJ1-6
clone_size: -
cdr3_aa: CAWSVGRDSPLHF
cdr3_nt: TGTGCCTGGAGTGTTGGTCGGGATTCACCCCTCCACTTT

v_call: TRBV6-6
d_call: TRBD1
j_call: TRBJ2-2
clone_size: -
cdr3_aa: CASSYSGTGATGELFF
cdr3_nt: TGTGCCAGCAGTTACTCCGGGACAGGGGCCACCGGGGAGCTGTTTTTT

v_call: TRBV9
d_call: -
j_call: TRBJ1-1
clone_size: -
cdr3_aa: CASSGGPQGTEAFF
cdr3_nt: TGTGCCAGCAGCGGAGGTCCCCAGGGGACTGAAGCTTTCTTT

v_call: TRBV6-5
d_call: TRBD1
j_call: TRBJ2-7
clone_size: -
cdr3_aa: CRVGRGPSYEQYF
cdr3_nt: TGTCGCGTGGGCAGGGGGCCCTCCTACGAGCAGTACTTC

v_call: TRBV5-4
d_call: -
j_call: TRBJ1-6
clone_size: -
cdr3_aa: CASSFNRESTLHF
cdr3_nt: TGTGCCAGCAGCTTTAATCGGGAATCCACCCTCCACTTT

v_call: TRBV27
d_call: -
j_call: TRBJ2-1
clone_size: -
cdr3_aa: CASSLYPLDNEQFF
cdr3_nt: TGTGCCAGCAGTTTATACCCCCTGGACAATGAGCAGTTCTTC

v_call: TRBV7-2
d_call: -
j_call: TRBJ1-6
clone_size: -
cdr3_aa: CASSPTNSSPLHF
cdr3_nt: TGTGCCAGCAGCCCTACCAACAGTTCACCCCTCCACTTT

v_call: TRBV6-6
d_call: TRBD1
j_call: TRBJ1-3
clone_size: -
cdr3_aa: CATGTGGRNTIYF
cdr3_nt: TGTGCCACCGGGACAGGGGGAAGAAACACCATATATTTT

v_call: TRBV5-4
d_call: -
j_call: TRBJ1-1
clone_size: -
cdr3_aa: CASSLSGTPNTEAFF
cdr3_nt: TGTGCCAGCAGTTTATCCGGGACTCCGAACACTGAAGCTTTCTTT

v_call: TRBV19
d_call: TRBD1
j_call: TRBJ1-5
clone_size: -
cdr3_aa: CASSIGTGGGPQHF
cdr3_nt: TGTGCCAGTAGTATAGGGACAGGGGGAGGGCCCCAGCATTTT

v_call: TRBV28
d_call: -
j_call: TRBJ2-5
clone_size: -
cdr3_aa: CASSSRLGIAETQYF
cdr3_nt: TGTGCCAGCAGTTCAAGACTGGGCATTGCGGAGACCCAGTACTTC

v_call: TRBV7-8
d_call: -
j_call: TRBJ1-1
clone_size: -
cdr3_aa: CASSLRDTMNTEAFF
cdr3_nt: TGTGCCAGCAGCTTAAGGGACACCATGAACACTGAAGCTTTCTTT

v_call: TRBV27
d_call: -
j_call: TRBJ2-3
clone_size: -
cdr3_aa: CASSLGPRTSYTDTQYF
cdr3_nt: TGTGCCAGCAGCCTCGGACCCCGAACATCTTACACAGATACGCAGTATTTT

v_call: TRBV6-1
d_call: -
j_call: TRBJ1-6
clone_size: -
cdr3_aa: CARVKTAPGNSPLHF
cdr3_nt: TGTGCCAGGGTAAAGACAGCACCCGGGAATTCACCCCTCCACTTT

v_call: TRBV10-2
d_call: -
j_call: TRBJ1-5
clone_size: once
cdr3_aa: CASSESPGNSNQPQHF
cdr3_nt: TGCGCCAGCAGTGAGTCGCCCGGCAATAGCAATCAGCCCCAGCATTTT

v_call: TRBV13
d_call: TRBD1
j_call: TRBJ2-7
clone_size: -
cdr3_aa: CASSGRTGSDEQYF
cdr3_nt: TGTGCCAGCAGCGGAAGGACAGGGAGCGACGAGCAGTACTTC

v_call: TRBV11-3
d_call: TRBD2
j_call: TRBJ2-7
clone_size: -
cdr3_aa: CASSLTSGTSGVPYEQYF
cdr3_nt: TGTGCCAGCAGCCTGACCTCCGGGACTAGCGGGGTTCCCTACGAGCAGTACTTC

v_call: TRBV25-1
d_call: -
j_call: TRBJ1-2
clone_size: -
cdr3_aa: CASSEAGLIDYTF
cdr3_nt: TGTGCCAGCAGTGAGGCAGGGCTAATAGACTACACCTTC

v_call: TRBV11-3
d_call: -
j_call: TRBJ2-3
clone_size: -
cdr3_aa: CASSFTTSTDTQYF
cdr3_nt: TGTGCCAGCAGCTTTACGACAAGCACAGATACGCAGTATTTT

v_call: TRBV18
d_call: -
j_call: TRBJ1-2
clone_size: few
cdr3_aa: CASSRMDLSNYGYTF
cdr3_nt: TGTGCCAGCTCACGAATGGACCTATCTAACTATGGCTACACCTTC

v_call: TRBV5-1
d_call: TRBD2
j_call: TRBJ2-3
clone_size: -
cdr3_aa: CASSLGSGGAIDTQYF
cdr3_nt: TGCGCCAGCAGCTTGGGAAGCGGGGGGGCCATAGATACGCAGTATTTT

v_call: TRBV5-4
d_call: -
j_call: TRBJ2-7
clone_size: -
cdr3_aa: CASSSPYEQYF
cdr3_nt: TGTGCCAGCAGCTCACCCTACGAGCAGTACTTC

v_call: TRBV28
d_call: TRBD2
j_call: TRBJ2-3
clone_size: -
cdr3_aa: CASKLAGGLVDTQYF
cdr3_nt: TGTGCCAGCAAACTAGCGGGAGGTTTGGTAGATACGCAGTATTTT

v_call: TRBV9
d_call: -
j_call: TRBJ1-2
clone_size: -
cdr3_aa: CASSVAASANYGYTF
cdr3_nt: TGTGCCAGCAGCGTAGCGGCCTCCGCTAACTATGGCTACACCTTC

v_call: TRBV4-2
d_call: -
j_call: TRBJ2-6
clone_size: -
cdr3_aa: CASSQNVGGRGANVLTF
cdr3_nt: TGTGCCAGCAGCCAGAATGTGGGAGGCCGTGGGGCCAACGTCCTGACTTTC